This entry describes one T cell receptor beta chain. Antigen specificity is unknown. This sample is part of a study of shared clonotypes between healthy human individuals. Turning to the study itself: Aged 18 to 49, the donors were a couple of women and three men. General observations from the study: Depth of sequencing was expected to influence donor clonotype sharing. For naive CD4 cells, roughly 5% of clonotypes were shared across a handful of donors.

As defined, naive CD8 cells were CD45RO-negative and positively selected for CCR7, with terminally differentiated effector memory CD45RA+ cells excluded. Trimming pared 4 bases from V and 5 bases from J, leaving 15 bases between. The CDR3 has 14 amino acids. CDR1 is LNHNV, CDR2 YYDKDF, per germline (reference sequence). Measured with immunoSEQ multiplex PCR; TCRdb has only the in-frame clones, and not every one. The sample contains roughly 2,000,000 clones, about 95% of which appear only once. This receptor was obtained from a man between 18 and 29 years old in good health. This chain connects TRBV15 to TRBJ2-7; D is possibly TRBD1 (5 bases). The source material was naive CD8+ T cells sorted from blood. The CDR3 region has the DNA TGTGCCACCAGCACAGGGATTGATTCTGACGAGCAGTACTTC. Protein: CATSTGIDSDEQYF.